This T cell receptor (beta chain) appears in the sequencing data of a study of cytomegalovirus exposure and HLA in healthy donors. Study results and limitations: Analyses of presence and absence presupposed an approximately uniform sequencing depth across donors. The study found most TCR sequences rare, yet found some public TCRs in many donors.

Comment on this clone: Its target is unknown.

Germline CDR1 is SGHVS and CDR2 is FQNEAQ. The CDR3 has 15 amino acids. The V and J ends lost 5 bases and 7 bases respectively, with 15 bases between them. The PCR made use of 60 Vbeta and 13 Jbeta primers. Sequencing was performed with immunoSEQ multiplex PCR; in TCRdb, only in-frame clones are kept and a portion is missing. The sample has about 100,000 clones, roughly 77% seen once. The rearrangement joins TRBV7-8 to TRBJ1-6; D may be TRBD1 (5 bases). The receptor was isolated from a man aged 25-40 years in good health and CMV-seronegative. Sequenced sample: PBMCs. CDR3 residues: CASSGPGGGNSPLHF. In nucleotides, the CDR3 is TGTGCCAGCAGCGGGCCGGGGGGAGGCAATTCACCCCTCCACTTT. Based on the CDR3 plus reference TRBV7-8 and TRBJ1-6, the full variable domain is GAGVSQSPRYKVAKRGQDVALRCDPISGHVSLFWYQQALGQGPEFLTYFQNEAQLDKSGLPSDRFFAERPEGSVSTLKIQRTQQEDSAVYLCASSGPGGGNSPLHFGNGTRLTVT.